One and the same sample provided the 12 T cell receptor beta chains below, sequenced in a study of T cells after yellow fever vaccination. TCRdb re-called the 5' RACE reads with MiXCR, one entry per CDR3 protein. The sample has about 230,000 distinct CDR3 sequences; around 6.7% are singletons. This specimen consisted of CD4+ T cells sorted from PBMCs, obtained on the day of the yellow fever booster vaccination. The receptors were sampled from a man younger than 45 who received the YFV17D yellow fever vaccine.

V gene TRBV6-7 combines with J gene TRBJ1-5, with D possibly matching TRBD1 (5 bases). TRBV6-7 is marked as an open reading frame, function uncertain. The CDR3 totals 17 residues. V was pared by 0 bases and J by 4 bases, with 16 bases between. CDR3 sequence: CASSYSAFWGINQPQHF. CDR3 coding DNA: TGTGCCAGCAGTTACTCGGCCTTCTGGGGGATTAATCAGCCCCAGCATTTT.

V and J are TRBV6-6 and TRBJ2-7; no clear D. V was pared by 2 bases and J by 0 bases, with 2 bases between. The CDR3 has 12 residues. The germline V gene encodes CDR1 MNHNY and CDR2 SVGAGI (reference sequence). DNA for the CDR3: TGTGCCAGCAGTTACGCCTCCTACGAGCAGTACTTC. Protein: CASSYASYEQYF.

This clonotype was recorded at least ten times. The chain combines TRBV7-6 with TRBJ2-5, with D uncertain. Trimming cost V 2 bases and J 5 bases, with 6 bases left between them. CDR1 is SGHVS and CDR2 is FNYEAQ in the germline V gene. CDR3 length: 12 amino acids. The CDR3 nucleotides read TGTGCCAGCAGCTTAATGGGGGAGACCCAGTACTTC. Amino acids: CASSLMGETQYF.

This clonotype was seen more than once but under ten times. V gene TRBV10-3 combines with J gene TRBJ1-2, with 9 nucleotides matching TRBD1. With 5 bases clipped from V and 7 bases from J, the junction kept 8 bases outside the gene matches. Per the germline V gene, CDR1 is ENHRY and CDR2 is SYGVKD. The CDR3 length is 14 residues. CDR3 DNA: TGTGCCATCAGTCCAGAGGGGGACAGGGTTGGCTACACCTTC. It translates to CAISPEGDRVGYTF.

This clonotype was seen at least ten times. V usage is TRBV20-1 and J usage is TRBJ2-7; 7 bases fit TRBD2. The V segment lost 3 bases and the J segment 4 bases; nucleotides outside the gene matches: 6. CDR3 length: 13 amino acids. Germline lookup yields CDR1 DFQATT and CDR2 SNEGSKA (reference sequence). Written as DNA, the CDR3 is TGCAGTGCTAGGCTAGCGGACGTATACGAGCAGTACTTC. This translates into CSARLADVYEQYF.

The rearrangement uses TRBV5-1 and TRBJ2-2; possibly TRBD1 for D (5 bases). This CDR3 comprises 13 residues. V lost 7 bases to trimming and J lost 6 bases, with 13 bases between them. Germline-derived CDR1 and CDR2 are SGHRS and YFSETQ. As DNA, the CDR3 is TGCGCCAGCGGGCCAATGGGGCCCGGGGAGCTGTTTTTT. It translates to CASGPMGPGELFF.

In this sample, this clonotype turned up many times. V is TRBV6-5 and J is TRBJ1-2, with D unresolved. Trimming stripped 0 bases from V and 7 bases from J, with 12 bases between. Germline V gene lookup returns CDR1 MNHEY and CDR2 SVGAGI. The CDR3 extends over 14 amino acids. The CDR3 nucleotides are TGTGCCAGCAGTTACTCGACCCAACGGGGTGGCTACACCTTC. Encoded protein: CASSYSTQRGGYTF.

This clonotype has a handful of counts. The rearrangement uses TRBV7-2 and TRBJ2-7; the D gene could be TRBD1 or TRBD2 (5 bases each). V was shortened by 5 bases and J by 3 bases, with 23 bases between the two germline ends. Germline V gene data show CDR1 as SGHTA and CDR2 as FQGNSA. The CDR3 sequence is 17 residues long. This CDR3 reads CASSPPGTEGLIYEQYF. CDR3 DNA sequence: TGTGCCAGCAGCCCTCCGGGCACCGAGGGGTTGATCTACGAGCAGTACTTC.

This chain connects TRBV7-2 to TRBJ1-5, with D perhaps matching TRBD1 (6 bases). The CDR3 is made up of 15 amino acids. Trimming pared 3 bases from V and 0 bases from J, leaving 9 bases between. From germline, CDR1 is SGHTA and CDR2 FQGNSA. CDR3 DNA: TGTGCCAGCAGCTTTCAGGGGTATAGCAATCAGCCCCAGCATTTT. Its translation: CASSFQGYSNQPQHF.

The genes are TRBV7-2 and TRBJ2-1, with TRBD2 matching over 7 bases. The CDR3 is 15 amino acids. Per the germline V gene, CDR1 is SGHTA and CDR2 is FQGNSA. V lost 5 bases to trimming and J lost 5 bases; unmatched junction nucleotides: 9. CDR3 residues: CASSRRDYYHNEQFF. The CDR3 bases are TGTGCCAGCAGCCGCCGGGACTACTACCACAATGAGCAGTTCTTC.

The V gene is TRBV18, the J gene TRBJ2-3, with 13 bases aligning to TRBD2. The CDR3 extends over 16 amino acids. J gave up 2 bases and V 5 bases, and 4 bases lay outside the gene matches. From germline, CDR1 is KGHSH and CDR2 LQKENI. The chain's CDR3 is CASSKGTSGTTDTQYF. In nucleotides, the CDR3 is TGTGCCAGCTCAAAAGGGACTAGCGGGACCACAGATACGCAGTATTTT.

This clonotype was found many times. The chain employs TRBV7-8 and TRBJ2-5, with D unresolved. The CDR3 covers 14 residues. Trimming shortened V by 4 bases and J by 2 bases, and 11 bases separated the two germline ends. Germline values: CDR1 SGHVS, CDR2 FQNEAQ. CDR3 bases: TGTGCCAGCAGCTCCTGGGATGTACAAGAGACCCAGTACTTC. This sequence encodes CASSSWDVQETQYF. The full variable domain, its missing parts supplied by reference TRBV7-8 and TRBJ2-5, is GAGVSQSPRYKVAKRGQDVALRCDPISGHVSLFWYQQALGQGPEFLTYFQNEAQLDKSGLPSDRFFAERPEGSVSTLKIQRTQQEDSAVYLCASSSWDVQETQYFGPGTRLLVL.